This T cell receptor (beta chain) is drawn from a study of blood T cell repertoires in COVID-19. Source study methods: Estimated nucleated cell counts came from reference gene primer amplification. Clones were read by immunoSEQ multiplex PCR, and TCRdb kept only the in-frame ones, dropping some. That table supplies the V and J calls and clone size; D and trimming were determined from the DNA. Found here are roughly 180,000 clones, 94% of them singletons; the top ten hold 0.76%. Germline V CDR1 and CDR2: SGHDN, FVKESK. The CDR3 extends over 13 amino acids. V lost 2 bases to trimming and J lost 14 bases; unmatched junction nucleotides: 10. Seattle enrolled patients during active infection and tracked them longitudinally.

Sequencing was performed on peripheral blood. The sequence came from a man aged 25-45 years with COVID-19, enrolled during active disease. V is TRBV14 and J is TRBJ1-2; 8 bases match TRBD1. CDR3 sequence: CASSQLRTGNRTF. CDR3 nucleotides: TGTGCCAGCAGCCAACTTCGGACAGGGAATCGGACCTTC.